The TCR beta chain described here comes from a study of OX40 agonist ivuxolimab in advanced cancers. General study findings and limits: The average count of expanded clones was higher among CD8+ T cells than among CD4+.

Comment on this clone: Antigen: not known.

Patients who had autoimmune disease history or got systemic immunosuppression were left out. Germline CDR1 and CDR2: SGHAT and FQNNGV. CDR3 size: 15 residues. J lost 3 bases, V lost 1 base, and 3 bases had no gene match. Profiled with immunoSEQ multiplex PCR; TCRdb holds only in-frame clones, not every one. The sample lists about 100,000 clones; just over 90% were seen once. The chain couples TRBV11-2 to TRBJ2-3, with TRBD2 matching 8 bases. This receptor was obtained from an adult with an advanced solid tumor such as melanoma, head and neck, liver or kidney cancer. This specimen consisted of CD4+ or CD8+ T cells sorted from blood, obtained in a trial of the OX40 agonist ivuxolimab. CDR3 region: CASSLAGGPTDTQYF. In nucleotides, the CDR3 is TGTGCCAGCAGCTTAGCGGGAGGGCCAACAGATACGCAGTATTTT.